The 25 T cell receptor beta chains in this list originate from one sample, sequenced in a study of cytomegalovirus exposure and HLA in healthy donors (dated 2017 in TCRdb). Libraries were constructed by the immunoSEQ multiplex PCR assay. Entries here come from immuneACCESS through TCRdb and include only in-frame sequences with V and J called. Some clones fail to appear in such tables; in the studies checked, an unresolved V gene covers under half of the shortfall, and the cause of the remainder is unknown. This sample is represented by 150,000 to 200,000 clones; 85% of them were singletons. About 17% of the sample is in the top ten clones. Sequences were obtained from PBMCs. These TCRs come from a man aged 18 to 29 in good health and CMV-seropositive.

The V and J genes are TRBV6-5 and TRBJ1-1; D gene uncertain. V lost 2 bases and J 1 base, leaving 8 bases between the germline ends. The V gene's germline CDR1 is MNHEY and CDR2 SVGAGI. The CDR3 loop spans 14 amino acids. The CDR3 DNA reads TGTGCCAGCAGTTACACCGGGGAGAACACTGAAGCTTTCTTT. Amino acid sequence: CASSYTGENTEAFF.

The rearrangement links TRBV5-6 to TRBJ1-1; D is possibly TRBD1 (5 bases). Germline loops: CDR1 SGHDT, CDR2 YYEEEE. This CDR3 is 14 amino acids long. Trimming pared 4 bases from V and 4 bases from J, leaving 14 bases between. CDR3 sequence: CASSPHTRGTEAFF. In DNA form, the CDR3 reads TGTGCCAGCAGCCCCCATACAAGGGGCACTGAAGCTTTCTTT.

The V and J genes are TRBV10-3 and TRBJ2-3; 8 bases map to TRBD1. The germline V gene encodes CDR1 ENHRY and CDR2 SYGVKD. V lost 10 bases and J lost 1; bases outside the gene matches: 10. The CDR3 contains 15 residues. CDR3 protein: CATGQGAARTDTQYF. CDR3 DNA: TGTGCCACAGGTCAGGGGGCGGCACGCACAGATACGCAGTATTTT.

The CDR3 coding sequence is TGTGCCTGGAGTGTAACTATACCCACAGATACGCAGTATTTT. This sequence encodes CAWSVTIPTDTQYF. The rearrangement uses TRBV30 and TRBJ2-3; no clear D gene. Trimming removed 0 bases at V and 2 bases at J, with 9 bases between. The CDR3 extends over 14 amino acids. Germline V gene data show CDR1 as GTSNPN and CDR2 as SVGIG (reference sequence).

The chain employs TRBV28 and TRBJ1-2, with D possibly TRBD1 on 5 matching bases. The CDR3 has 15 amino acids. CDR1 is MDHEN, CDR2 SYDVKM, per germline. Trimming removed 2 bases at V and 3 bases at J, with 13 bases between. This CDR3 is CASSLNGGTDYGYTF. DNA of the CDR3: TGTGCCAGCAGTTTAAATGGGGGGACCGACTATGGCTACACCTTC.

This chain connects TRBV6-1 to TRBJ2-7, with 11 bases identical to TRBD1. There are 18 residues in the CDR3. Germline CDR1 is MNHNS and CDR2 is SASEGT. Trimming at V came to 3 bases and at J to 0 bases, leaving 10 bases not matched to a gene. The CDR3 spells CASSESWAGTGGSYEQYF. In DNA form, the CDR3 reads TGTGCCAGCAGTGAGTCTTGGGCCGGGACAGGGGGCTCCTACGAGCAGTACTTC.

The chain combines TRBV7-9 with TRBJ1-6, with D unclear. The V gene's germline CDR1 is SEHNR and CDR2 FQNEAQ (reference sequence). There are 16 residues in the CDR3. The ends were cut back, 4 bases at V and 3 bases at J, with 13 bases in the middle. This chain's CDR3 is CASSSREGDYNSPLHF. The CDR3 DNA reads TGTGCCAGCAGCTCTCGAGAGGGTGACTATAATTCACCCCTCCACTTT.

This chain connects TRBV29-1 to TRBJ1-1; D remains unclear. Germline-derived CDR1 and CDR2 are SQVTM and ANQGSEA. The V end was cut by 3 bases, the J end by 1 base, with 6 bases between. CDR3 length: 12 residues. CDR3 amino acids: CSVDPRNTEAFF. As DNA, the CDR3 is TGCAGCGTTGATCCCAGGAACACTGAAGCTTTCTTT.

This clone was found once. This rearrangement joins TRBV6-5 to TRBJ1-1; TRBD1 is a possible D gene (6 bases). Germline V gene data show CDR1 as MNHEY and CDR2 as SVGAGI. The CDR3 is made up of 14 amino acids. With 3 bases removed from V and 1 base from J, the gap between germline ends came to 9 bases. CDR3 DNA sequence: TGTGCCAGCAGTTATCGGGACACGAACACTGAAGCTTTCTTT. It is translated as CASSYRDTNTEAFF.

In its sample, this clone was seen a few times. This chain joins TRBV6-1 and TRBJ1-1, with unresolved D. Trimming left V 7 bases short and J 4 bases short, with 7 bases between. CDR3 length: 11 amino acids. Germline CDR1 MNHNS, CDR2 SASEGT. The CDR3 is CASTEGTEAFF. CDR3 DNA: TGTGCCAGCACCGAGGGCACTGAAGCTTTCTTT.

The chain employs TRBV6-6 and TRBJ1-1, with 7 positions matching TRBD1. The CDR3 has 14 residues. CDR1 and CDR2 from the germline V gene are MNHNY and SVGAGI (reference sequence). V lost 2 bases and J lost 5; bases outside the gene matches: 5. DNA of the CDR3: TGTGCCAGCAGTTACGGGACAGTTACAACTGAAGCTTTCTTT. Its translation is CASSYGTVTTEAFF.

The V and J genes are TRBV19 and TRBJ2-2, with a weak D call TRBD1 (5 bases). Looked up from germline, CDR1 is LNHDA and CDR2 is SQIVND (reference sequence). Trimming took off 3 bases at V and 5 bases at J, with 10 bases between the two ends. This CDR3 is built from 14 residues. CDR3 coding DNA: TGTGCCAGTAGTATCGTAGGACATACCGGGGAGCTGTTTTTT. Protein product: CASSIVGHTGELFF.

The chain couples TRBV11-2 to TRBJ1-6, with TRBD1 matching 11 bases. J was trimmed by 9 bases and V by 6 bases; bases with no gene match: 10. The CDR3 runs 16 residues. CDR1 SGHAT and CDR2 FQNNGV come from the germline V gene. The CDR3 coding sequence is TGTGCCAGCAGGGAGGGACAGGGGGGATTATTTTCACCCCTCCACTTT. It specifies CASREGQGGLFSPLHF. Combining the CDR3 with reference TRBV11-2 and TRBJ1-6 gives the whole variable domain EAGVAQSPRYKIIEKRQSVAFWCNPISGHATLYWYQQILGQGPKLLIQFQNNGVVDDSQLPKDRFSAERLKGVDSTLKIQPAKLEDSAVYLCASREGQGGLFSPLHFGNGTRLTVT.

V usage is TRBV7-3 and J usage is TRBJ2-3; D might be TRBD2 (5 bases). The CDR3 contains 13 residues. V was pared by 5 bases and J by 2 bases, with 8 bases between. CDR1 is SGHTA and CDR2 is FQGTGA in the germline V gene. The CDR3, as DNA: TGTGCCAGCAGCCCCGGGGTCACAGATACGCAGTATTTT. Amino acids: CASSPGVTDTQYF.

CDR3 nucleotides: TGCAGCGTTCATGCGGGTAGCGGGACAACAGAGACCCAGTACTTC. As protein: CSVHAGSGTTETQYF. This sequence joins TRBV29-1 and TRBJ2-5; the match to TRBD2 covers 8 bases. The CDR3 is 15 residues long. The V and J ends lost 5 bases and 4 bases, in that order; junction bases with no gene match: 12. Germline loops: CDR1 SQVTM, CDR2 ANQGSEA.

V usage is TRBV28 and J usage is TRBJ2-7, with D perhaps matching TRBD1 (6 bases). Looked up from germline, CDR1 is MDHEN and CDR2 is SYDVKM. Trimming took 3 bases from V and 7 from J, leaving 19 bases between them. The CDR3 covers 15 residues. The CDR3 nucleotides are TGTGCCAGCAGTTTTGTACAGGGCTCTCCGAGGGAGCAGTACTTC. Translation: CASSFVQGSPREQYF.

The V and J genes are TRBV2 and TRBJ2-4; 7 nucleotides match TRBD2. The CDR3 loop spans 14 amino acids. The trim removed 3 bases at V and 5 bases at J, leaving 4 bases unmatched. Germline CDR1 reads SNHLY; CDR2 reads FYNNEI. Written as DNA, the CDR3 is TGTGCCAGCAGTGAGTCTCTAGCGGAAAACATTCAGTACTTC. Translating gives CASSESLAENIQYF.

J is TRBJ1-5 and V is TRBV19, with D unresolved. Germline V gene sequence: CDR1 LNHDA, CDR2 SQIVND (reference sequence). Trimming removed 3 bases from V and 0 bases from J, with 15 bases in between. The length of the CDR3 is 17 residues. The CDR3: CASSMYSGFDSNQPQHF. CDR3 DNA sequence: TGTGCCAGTAGTATGTACAGTGGATTTGATAGCAATCAGCCCCAGCATTTT.

This chain connects TRBV2 to TRBJ2-2; 10 bases map to TRBD1. The CDR3 sequence is 15 residues long. Per the germline V gene, CDR1 is SNHLY and CDR2 is FYNNEI. V lost 7 bases, J lost 1 base, and 3 bases stayed unmatched. This chain's CDR3 is CASIRDRGNTGELFF. The CDR3 DNA follows: TGTGCCAGCATCCGGGACAGGGGGAACACCGGGGAGCTGTTTTTT.

This clone was seen once. J is TRBJ2-1 and V is TRBV27, with 11 positions matching TRBD2. V lost 4 bases to trimming and J lost 0 bases; unmatched junction nucleotides: 5. Germline V CDR1 and CDR2: MNHEY, SMNVEV (reference sequence). The CDR3 is made up of 17 amino acids. The CDR3 protein is CASSSRTSGPSYNEQFF. For the CDR3, the DNA is TGTGCCAGCAGTTCCAGGACTAGCGGGCCCTCCTACAATGAGCAGTTCTTC.

The V gene is TRBV25-1, the J gene TRBJ2-1; a weak D match, TRBD1 (6 bases). V was pared by 5 bases and J by 5 bases, with 13 bases between. The CDR3 totals 14 residues. Germline lookup yields CDR1 MGHDK and CDR2 SYGVNS. The CDR3 DNA follows: TGTGCCAGCAGTTGGCAGAAGGGGGACAATGAGCAGTTCTTC. Translating it yields CASSWQKGDNEQFF.

The V call is TRBV29-1, the J call TRBJ2-3; TRBD2 is a possible D gene (6 bases). The CDR3 has 12 amino acids. Germline V gene data show CDR1 as SQVTM and CDR2 as ANQGSEA. Trimming pared 2 bases from V and 4 bases from J, leaving 7 bases between. The CDR3: CSVEWGADTQYF. For the CDR3, the DNA is TGCAGCGTTGAATGGGGGGCAGATACGCAGTATTTT.

CDR3 loop: CASSSTSGANYGYTF. The CDR3 DNA follows: TGCGCCAGCAGCTCGACGTCCGGGGCTAACTATGGCTACACCTTC. The chain recombines TRBV5-1 with TRBJ1-2; D call uncertain. The V gene lost 3 bases and the J gene lost 0 bases, with 12 bases spanning the gap. This CDR3 comprises 15 residues. The germline V gene has CDR1 SGHRS and CDR2 YFSETQ. The full variable domain, with the rest looked up from reference TRBV5-1 and TRBJ1-2, is KAGVTQTPRYLIKTRGQQVTLSCSPISGHRSVSWYQQTPGQGLQFLFEYFSETQRNKGNFPGRFSGRQFSNSRSEMNVSTLELGDSALYLCASSSTSGANYGYTFGSGTRLTVV.

The rearrangement joins TRBV4-1 to TRBJ2-1, with 11 bases fitting TRBD2. The CDR3 sequence is 14 residues long. V gave up 1 base and J gave up 14 bases; unmatched junction bases: 7. The germline V gene has CDR1 MGHRA and CDR2 YSYEKL. CDR3 nucleotides: TGCGCCAGCAGCCAAGGGCTAGCGGGGGGCGCGAAGTTCTTC. It specifies CASSQGLAGGAKFF.

The rearrangement uses TRBV5-1 and TRBJ2-1, with 7 nucleotides matching TRBD2. J lost 6 bases, V lost 8 bases, and 5 bases had no gene match. Germline V gives CDR1 SGHRS, CDR2 YFSETQ. The CDR3 totals 12 residues. The CDR3 is CASSREGNEQFF. CDR3 in DNA: TGCGCCAGTAGCAGGGAGGGCAATGAGCAGTTCTTC.